This TCR beta chain stems from a study of regulatory dendritic cells for organ transplantation. This table comes from immunoSEQ multiplex PCR, and its TCRdb copy is limited to in-frame clones, with some not included. In the table there are fewer than 5,000 clones, 60% to 85% of which are singletons. There are 15 residues in the CDR3. V trimming: 4 bases; J trimming: 7 bases; junction bases outside the gene matches: 6. Per the germline V gene, CDR1 is SGHAT and CDR2 is FQNNGV. Study results and caveats: Considerable individual heterogeneity was seen in alloreactive memory CD8+ T cells.

Concerning this clone itself: Antigen specificity is unknown.

Sorted subsets were CFSE-labeled and cultured four to six days with allogeneic dendritic cells. Naive CD45RA+ and memory CD45RO+ CD4+ or CD8+ T cells were FACS-sorted. This clonotype was sampled from a human donor in good health. Sequences were obtained from memory CD8+ T cells from blood cultured with dendritic cells. Sample subset: CD45RO+ memory T cells. This sequence joins TRBV11-2 and TRBJ2-1, with 11 bases matching TRBD1. The CDR3 region is CASSSRDRGTNEQFF. The CDR3 coding sequence is TGTGCCAGCAGCTCCCGGGACAGGGGGACTAATGAGCAGTTCTTC.